One sample yielded the 28 T cell receptor beta chains listed below, sequenced in a study of T cells after yellow fever vaccination. TCRdb ran MiXCR on the 5' RACE reads and lists one entry per CDR3 protein. The profile covers nearly 550,000 distinct CDR3 sequences, with about a fifth appearing a single time and 14% taken by the ten largest. This material consisted of PBMCs, taken 15 days after the yellow fever booster vaccination. These receptors were taken from a man in his thirties or forties who received the YFV17D yellow fever vaccine.

The chain has TRBV5-1 and TRBJ2-5; maybe TRBD1 (6 bases). V was cut by 2 bases and J by 2 bases, with 10 bases left in between. Germline V gives CDR1 SGHRS, CDR2 YFSETQ. This CDR3 is built from 14 residues. The CDR3 here is CASSFRDTQETQYF. In DNA form, the CDR3 reads TGCGCCAGCAGCTTTAGGGACACTCAAGAGACCCAGTACTTC.

The chain recombines TRBV6-5 with TRBJ2-5; 8 nucleotides align to TRBD1. The V and J ends lost 4 bases and 0 bases, in that order; junction bases with no gene match: 10. This CDR3 contains 17 residues. Germline V lookup: CDR1 MNHEY, CDR2 SVGAGI. In DNA form, the CDR3 reads TGTGCCAGCAGTTCCTTCACAGGGGGAGACTACCAAGAGACCCAGTACTTC. It is translated as CASSSFTGGDYQETQYF.

V and J are TRBV18 and TRBJ2-2; TRBD2 might be the D (5 bases). Trimming pared 4 bases from V and 3 bases from J, leaving 15 bases between. CDR3 size: 16 residues. CDR1 is KGHSH, CDR2 LQKENI, per germline. CDR3 DNA sequence: TGTGCCAGCTCACAGTCCCTAACTAGTTACACCGGGGAGCTGTTTTTT. Its protein is CASSQSLTSYTGELFF.

This clonotype was counted between two and nine times. The chain combines TRBV12-3 or TRBV12-4 with TRBJ1-2; a possible D gene is TRBD1 (5 bases). Trimming shortened V by 2 bases and J by 5 bases, and 9 bases separated the two germline ends. The CDR3 has 13 residues. CDR3 protein: CASSLLSGYGYTF. DNA of the CDR3: TGTGCCAGCAGTTTATTATCAGGGTATGGCTACACCTTC.

This clonotype showed up just a few times. CDR3 residues: CASSLAGGDRGYYGYTF. CDR3 in DNA: TGTGCCAGCAGCTTAGCTGGCGGGGACAGGGGGTACTATGGCTACACCTTC. The chain is built from TRBV7-8 and TRBJ1-2; 11 bases are a match to TRBD1. Germline V gives CDR1 SGHVS, CDR2 FQNEAQ. Unmatched junction bases numbered 6, after V lost 0 bases and J lost 3 bases. The CDR3 spans 17 residues.

The chain links TRBV20-1 to TRBJ2-7; TRBD2 is a possible D gene (5 bases). This CDR3 contains 14 residues. V was shortened by 1 base and J by 3 bases, with 13 bases between the two germline ends. Germline CDR1 and CDR2: DFQATT and SNEGSKA (reference sequence). CDR3 DNA sequence: TGCAGTGCTAGAGTGGTGGGAGAGGGCTACGAGCAGTACTTC. Its translation: CSARVVGEGYEQYF.

The chain has TRBV7-6 and TRBJ2-3; 10 bases align to TRBD2. Germline loops: CDR1 SGHVS, CDR2 FNYEAQ. V lost 5 bases and J lost 2; bases outside the gene matches: 4. The CDR3 runs 15 residues. CDR3 sequence reads: CASSKTSGITDTQYF. The CDR3 DNA follows: TGTGCCAGCAGCAAAACTAGCGGGATCACAGATACGCAGTATTTT.

This clonotype occurred a few times. The gene calls are TRBV7-6 and TRBJ2-3; D is undetermined. This CDR3 is built from 13 residues. CDR1 is SGHVS and CDR2 is FNYEAQ in the germline V gene. V lost 3 bases to trimming and J lost 2 bases, with 6 bases between them. CDR3 protein: CASSFLITDTQYF. CDR3 in DNA: TGTGCCAGCAGCTTTTTAATCACAGATACGCAGTATTTT.

With regard to this clonotype: One junction end does not reproduce the germline sequence, and a read error may be involved. The V gene is TRBV5-4, the J gene TRBJ2-2; TRBD2 might be the D (6 bases). Germline V CDR1 and CDR2: SGHNT, YYREEE (reference sequence). CDR3 size: 17 residues. The CDR3 sequence is CASSTRRALVDTGEPFF. As DNA, the CDR3 is TGTGCCAGCAGCACAAGGAGGGCCCTCGTGGACACCGGGGAGCCGTTTTTT.

V gene TRBV18 combines with J gene TRBJ2-1, with TRBD2 matching over 7 bases. CDR1 and CDR2 (germline): KGHSH, LQKENI. The CDR3 sequence is 15 residues long. J lost 0 bases, V lost 9 bases, and 8 bases had no gene match. The CDR3 spells CASASGKSSYNEQFF. The CDR3 region has the DNA TGTGCCAGTGCTAGCGGTAAGAGCTCCTACAATGAGCAGTTCTTC.

This clonotype was found a few times. The chain combines TRBV29-1 with TRBJ2-1, with a tentative D call TRBD1 (6 bases). This CDR3 is built from 12 residues. Trimming pared 6 bases from V and 7 bases from J, leaving 13 bases between. Germline V gives CDR1 SQVTM, CDR2 ANQGSEA. CDR3 amino acids: CSVWGQGNEQFF. The DNA for the CDR3 is TGCAGCGTATGGGGTCAGGGGAATGAGCAGTTCTTC.

This clonotype has more than one count but fewer than ten. V usage is TRBV7-9 and J usage is TRBJ1-1; a weak D match, TRBD1 (5 bases). The CDR3 consists of 13 residues. V dropped 2 bases and J dropped 4 bases, with 8 bases sitting between them. In germline, CDR1 is SEHNR, CDR2 FQNEAQ (reference sequence). The CDR3 is CASSLRGATEAFF. The CDR3, as DNA: TGTGCCAGCAGCTTAAGAGGGGCCACTGAAGCTTTCTTT.

The chain has TRBV7-2 and TRBJ1-6, with D hard to call. The V gene's germline CDR1 is SGHTA and CDR2 FQGNSA. There are 15 residues in the CDR3. V lost 2 bases and J 9 bases, leaving 14 bases between the germline ends. The CDR3 here is CASSLISQSSSPLHF. The DNA for the CDR3 is TGTGCCAGCAGCTTAATAAGCCAGTCTAGTTCACCCCTCCACTTT.

This clonotype showed up just once. J is TRBJ2-1 and V is TRBV20-1; possible D gene TRBD2, 5 bases. Germline V gene lookup returns CDR1 DFQATT and CDR2 SNEGSKA (reference sequence). This CDR3 region has 15 residues. Between the trimmed V and J ends, which lost 6 bases and 5 bases, there was a span of 20 bases. As DNA, the CDR3 is TGCAGTGCCCCGGACTCTTATCGCCCAAACAATGAGCAGTTCTTC. Translating it yields CSAPDSYRPNNEQFF.

Points on this clonotype: Compared with germline, one end of the junction differs, possibly owing to a read error. The chain employs TRBV30 and TRBJ2-2; D is unclear. The CDR3 is 11 residues long. Germline V gene lookup returns CDR1 GTSNPN and CDR2 SVGIG (reference sequence). CDR3 loop: CAWGVSGELFF. The CDR3, as DNA: TGTGCCTGGGGTGTTTCCGGGGAGCTGTTTTTT.

This clonotype was seen a handful of times. V and J are TRBV7-2 and TRBJ2-3, with 8 bases aligning to TRBD1. There are 14 residues in the CDR3. Trimming at V came to 4 bases and at J to 4 bases, leaving 4 bases not matched to a gene. Germline V CDR1 and CDR2: SGHTA, FQGNSA. The CDR3 DNA is TGTGCCAGCAGCTCCCGACAGGGGTCAGATACGCAGTATTTT. Protein: CASSSRQGSDTQYF.

This chain's CDR3 is CASSERQDANTGELFF. CDR3 coding DNA: TGTGCCAGCAGTGAAAGACAGGACGCGAACACCGGGGAGCTGTTTTTT. The chain recombines TRBV25-1 with TRBJ2-2; a possible D gene is TRBD1 (6 bases). Germline values: CDR1 MGHDK, CDR2 SYGVNS. Trimming removed 2 bases from V and 0 bases from J, with 10 bases in between. This CDR3 is built from 16 residues.

This clonotype was counted a few times. This chain joins TRBV12-3 or TRBV12-4 and TRBJ2-3, with 8 bases lining up with TRBD1. The CDR3 consists of 16 residues. Unmatched junction bases numbered 9, after V lost 5 bases and J lost 2 bases. The DNA of the CDR3 is TGTGCCAGCAGTGCCAGGGGGCAAGGGCACACAGATACGCAGTATTTT. As protein: CASSARGQGHTDTQYF.

This clonotype was counted a few times. The V gene is TRBV19, the J gene TRBJ2-1; 7 bases map to TRBD2. Germline lookup yields CDR1 LNHDA and CDR2 SQIVND (reference sequence). After removal of 4 bases from V and 7 bases from J, the junction contained 7 bases not matched to a gene. The CDR3 spans 14 residues. The CDR3 sequence: CASSTGGSLNEQFF. DNA of the CDR3: TGTGCCAGTAGTACGGGCGGGAGTTTGAATGAGCAGTTCTTC.

This chain connects TRBV20-1 to TRBJ2-5; the D gene is possibly TRBD1 (6 bases). Germline CDR1 is DFQATT and CDR2 is SNEGSKA (reference sequence). The CDR3 length is 14 residues. V was cut by 3 bases and J by 3 bases, with 14 bases left in between. CDR3 sequence: CSARSPEGEETQYF. The CDR3 coding sequence is TGCAGTGCTAGGTCCCCCGAGGGGGAAGAGACCCAGTACTTC.

The CDR3 DNA reads TGTGCCAGCAGTTCCATTTTGTTGCAAGAGACCCAGTACTTC. This sequence encodes CASSSILLQETQYF. The V call is TRBV25-1, the J call TRBJ2-5; no clear D gene. Per germline, CDR1 MGHDK and CDR2 SYGVNS. CDR3 length: 14 amino acids. The V end was cut by 5 bases, the J end by 2 bases, with 12 bases between.

This clonotype was observed a few times. J is TRBJ2-1 and V is TRBV28, with 13 positions matching TRBD2. Per the germline V gene, CDR1 is MDHEN and CDR2 is SYDVKM. The J segment lost 6 bases and the V segment lost 6 bases, leaving 8 bases of the junction unmatched. This CDR3 has 16 amino acids. Written as DNA, the CDR3 is TGTGCCAGCAGGGGACTAGCGGGGTCCAAGCCCAATGAGCAGTTCTTC. Its translation: CASRGLAGSKPNEQFF. Filled out from reference TRBV28 and TRBJ2-1, the complete variable domain reads DVKVTQSSRYLVKRTGEKVFLECVQDMDHENMFWYRQDPGLGLRLIYFSYDVKMKEKGDIPEGYSVSREKKERFSLILESASTNQTSMYLCASRGLAGSKPNEQFFGPGTRLTVL.

The J gene is TRBJ1-1, the V gene TRBV15, with D perhaps matching TRBD1 (5 bases). Deletions cut 0 bases from V and 11 bases from J, with 10 bases between. The germline CDR1 and CDR2 sequences are LNHNV and YYDKDF (reference sequence). The CDR3 spans 12 residues. CDR3 in DNA: TGTGCCACCAGCAGAGATGGGACTAAGGCTTTCTTT. Amino acid sequence: CATSRDGTKAFF.

In its sample, this clonotype was seen a few times. The chain couples TRBV6-5 to TRBJ1-2; 8 bases align to TRBD1. The V gene's germline CDR1 is MNHEY and CDR2 SVGAGI. J gave up 4 bases and V 0 bases, and 7 bases lay outside the gene matches. The CDR3 is 16 residues long. The CDR3 region has the DNA TGTGCCAGCAGTTACTCTTCTGGACAGGGAGGCTATGGCTACACCTTC. It is translated as CASSYSSGQGGYGYTF.

The CDR3 sequence is CASSQESGDYYGYTF. DNA of the CDR3: TGTGCCAGCAGCCAAGAGTCAGGGGATTACTATGGCTACACCTTC. This chain connects TRBV4-2 to TRBJ1-2, with a possible D match to TRBD1 (6 bases). The length of the CDR3 is 15 residues. V lost 0 bases and J 3 bases, leaving 11 bases between the germline ends. Germline V gene lookup returns CDR1 LGHNA and CDR2 YNFKEQ.

A single count supports this clonotype. The chain joins TRBV5-1 to TRBJ1-1, with D perhaps matching TRBD1 (5 bases). Germline V gene data show CDR1 as SGHRS and CDR2 as YFSETQ. The V gene lost 1 base and the J gene lost 1 base, with 11 bases spanning the gap. The CDR3 is 15 amino acids. CDR3 sequence (DNA): TGCGCCAGCAGCTTGCTGGGACGAGGGAACACTGAAGCTTTCTTT. Its protein is CASSLLGRGNTEAFF. The full variable domain, with the rest looked up from reference TRBV5-1 and TRBJ1-1, is KAGVTQTPRYLIKTRGQQVTLSCSPISGHRSVSWYQQTPGQGLQFLFEYFSETQRNKGNFPGRFSGRQFSNSRSEMNVSTLELGDSALYLCASSLLGRGNTEAFFGQGTRLTVV.

This clonotype turned up a few times. The chain joins TRBV28 to TRBJ2-2; D may be TRBD1 (5 bases). Germline V gene lookup returns CDR1 MDHEN and CDR2 SYDVKM. V gave up 4 bases and J gave up 6 bases, with 18 bases separating them. CDR3 length equals 16 residues. CDR3 nucleotides: TGTGCCAGCAGTTCCCGTTCAGGGATAAGGGCCGGGGAGCTGTTTTTT. It codes for CASSSRSGIRAGELFF.

This clonotype showed up just a few times. The chain joins TRBV12-3 or TRBV12-4 to TRBJ2-7, with D perhaps given as TRBD1 or TRBD2 (5 bases each). The CDR3 runs to 12 residues. The V and J ends lost 9 bases and 11 bases respectively, with 20 bases between them. The CDR3 is CASSAGTVLEYF. For the CDR3, the DNA is TGTGCCAGTTCTGCCGGGACGGTACTCGAGTACTTC.